This T cell receptor (beta chain) was sequenced in a study of human T cells and chemical hapten exposure. The V and J ends lost 6 bases and 3 bases, in that order; junction bases with no gene match: 10. CDR3 length equals 15 residues. The germline gives CDR1 SNHLY, CDR2 FYNNEI. TCRdb redid the calling of the RACE reads with MiXCR, one entry per CDR3 protein. The sample includes some 380,000 distinct CDR3 sequences, 4% to 5.5% seen only once; the top ten take 2% to 2.5%. Time point of the sample: patch test 1, 2 weeks after DPC sensitization. Described treatment: therapeutic diphenylcyclopropenone sensitization with weekly scalp DPC.

The origin of this receptor is a woman aged 50 to 60 with alopecia areata. Some clones in this sample may be carry-over from other donors' samples. This sequence joins TRBV2 and TRBJ2-7; 8 nucleotides agree with TRBD1. The material was whole blood, obtained in connection with sensitization to the hapten diphenylcyclopropenone (DPC). The CDR3 region has the DNA TGTGCCAGCAGGCTGGCGGGACAGGCGGTCTACGAGCAGTACTTC. Translating it yields CASRLAGQAVYEQYF.